The TCR beta chain described here comes from a study of OX40 agonist ivuxolimab in advanced cancers. The study's findings and limits: Which antigen the expanded peripheral T cells recognized is unknown.

The CDR3 loop spans 11 amino acids. Germline V lookup: CDR1 SEHNR, CDR2 FQNEAQ (reference sequence). V was cut by 4 bases and J by 9 bases, with 7 bases left in between. A word on this clone: Its antigen is unidentified.

The repertoire was sequenced with immunoSEQ multiplex PCR; TCRdb's copy has only in-frame clones and lacks some. Of roughly 74,000 clones in the sample, approximately 95% were seen once. The chain employs TRBV7-9 and TRBJ2-1; D call uncertain. This TCR was recovered from an adult with an advanced solid tumor such as melanoma, head and neck, liver or kidney cancer. Sequencing used CD4+ or CD8+ T cells sorted from blood, obtained in a trial of the OX40 agonist ivuxolimab. The CDR3 loop is CASSYLGEQFF. CDR3 nucleotides: TGTGCCAGCAGCTACTTGGGTGAGCAGTTCTTC.